Below are 10 T cell receptor beta chains sequenced from a single sample in a study of blood T cell repertoires in COVID-19. The protocol was immunoSEQ multiplex PCR, while the TCRdb copy is restricted to in-frame clones and leaves out a portion. The sample has under 300,000 clones; approximately 90% are singletons. The sequenced material came from peripheral blood. Receptors originate from a man in his 60s who had recovered from COVID-19.

The chain has TRBV7-7 and TRBJ1-4; 8 bases are a match to TRBD1. CDR1 is SSHAT, CDR2 FNYEAQ, per germline (reference sequence). This CDR3 region has 13 residues. The V gene end was trimmed by 7 bases and the J gene end by 8 bases; junction bases not matched to a gene: 6. The CDR3, as DNA: TGTGCCAGCACTCGGGGGACAGGAGAAAAACTGTTTTTT. Its protein is CASTRGTGEKLFF.

This clone came up a few times. The V and J genes are TRBV7-9 and TRBJ1-5; TRBD1 aligns across 7 bases. The CDR3 extends over 16 amino acids. The V and J ends lost 7 bases and 1 base, in that order; junction bases with no gene match: 10. In germline, CDR1 is SEHNR, CDR2 FQNEAQ (reference sequence). The DNA of the CDR3 is TGTGCCAGCACCACTGGGAGAGGGGGCAGCAATCAGCCCCAGCATTTT. Translation gives CASTTGRGGSNQPQHF.

This chain uses TRBV18 with TRBJ1-1; D not certain. Trimming took 3 bases from V and 0 from J, leaving 11 bases between them. Germline V gene sequence: CDR1 KGHSH, CDR2 LQKENI. The CDR3 extends over 15 amino acids. This CDR3 reads CASSPFGNLNTEAFF. The CDR3 region has the DNA TGTGCCAGCTCACCTTTCGGGAATCTGAACACTGAAGCTTTCTTT.

DNA of the CDR3: TGCGCCAGCAGCAGCGACGGATATAATTCACCCCTCCACTTT. Translated: CASSSDGYNSPLHF. This chain links TRBV5-1 with TRBJ1-6; D not resolved. The germline V gene has CDR1 SGHRS and CDR2 YFSETQ. CDR3 size: 14 residues. V was trimmed by 4 bases and J by 4 bases, leaving 9 bases between them.

The genes are TRBV5-1 and TRBJ2-2; D may be TRBD2 (6 bases). V lost 0 bases and J 4 bases, leaving 10 bases between the germline ends. Germline CDR1 and CDR2: SGHRS and YFSETQ. This CDR3 spans 15 amino acids. This CDR3 is CASSLAGGLTGELFF. The CDR3 nucleotides read TGCGCCAGCAGCTTGGCCGGGGGACTCACCGGGGAGCTGTTTTTT.

The genes are TRBV6-1 and TRBJ2-7; possibly TRBD1 for D (6 bases). This CDR3 is 14 amino acids long. V was clipped by 2 bases and J by 6 bases, with 14 bases between them. The germline CDR1 and CDR2 sequences are MNHNS and SASEGT. CDR3 DNA: TGTGCCAGCAGTGAAATAGGTCAGGGGTTCGAGCAGTACTTC. This sequence encodes CASSEIGQGFEQYF.

In DNA form, the CDR3 reads TGCAGTGCCCCCGGTTTAGGGGAGCTGTTTTTT. Translation gives CSAPGLGELFF. This rearrangement joins TRBV20-1 to TRBJ2-2; D is unclear. CDR1 and CDR2 (germline): DFQATT, SNEGSKA (reference sequence). The CDR3 spans 11 residues. Trimming took 6 bases from V and 8 from J, leaving 10 bases between them.

This chain joins TRBV9 and TRBJ1-1; no firm D call. Germline V gene lookup returns CDR1 SGDLS and CDR2 YYNGEE. V was cut by 0 bases and J by 1 base, with 4 bases left in between. The CDR3 is made up of 13 amino acids. In DNA, the CDR3 is TGTGCCAGCAGCGTAGGGCCGAACACTGAAGCTTTCTTT. Translated, it gives CASSVGPNTEAFF.

This clone was seen only once. The chain couples TRBV25-1 to TRBJ1-4, with TRBD1 matching 10 bases. Per germline, CDR1 MGHDK and CDR2 SYGVNS. The CDR3 covers 15 residues. V lost 7 bases, J lost 6 bases, and 8 bases stayed unmatched. CDR3 residues: CASKRQGAQYEKLFF. The CDR3 nucleotides are TGTGCCAGCAAGAGACAGGGGGCACAGTATGAAAAACTGTTTTTT.

The CDR3 DNA sequence: TGTGCCAGCAGCGCCGACAACTTTCAGGGCTACACCTTC. This encodes CASSADNFQGYTF. The rearrangement uses TRBV9 and TRBJ1-2; D ambiguous. The CDR3 sequence is 13 residues long. V was pared by 3 bases and J by 8 bases, with 14 bases between. In germline, CDR1 is SGDLS, CDR2 YYNGEE.